What follows are 6 T cell receptor beta chains derived from one specimen sequenced in a study of T-cell reconstitution after alpha-beta-depleted transplantation in children. The authors prepared the TCRbeta library with unique molecular identifiers. TCRdb itself ran the PCR reads through MiXCR, one entry per CDR3 protein. This table has around 600,000 distinct CDR3 sequences, over 9.5% appearing once. The specimen comprised PBMCs from the stem cell graft donor, sampled from the stem cell graft. The receptors were sampled from a human donor who donated a stem cell graft to a child with acute myeloid leukemia.

This clonotype has ten or more counts. The chain joins TRBV20-1 to TRBJ1-5; no clear D. This CDR3 contains 13 residues. Germline V gene sequence: CDR1 DFQATT, CDR2 SNEGSKA (reference sequence). With 0 bases removed from V and 4 bases from J, the gap between germline ends came to 7 bases. The DNA of the CDR3 is TGCAGTGCTAGAGAGGGAGAGAATCAGCCCCAGCATTTT. The encoded protein is CSAREGENQPQHF.

This clonotype was seen a handful of times. The chain recombines TRBV6-2 or TRBV6-3 with TRBJ2-7; no reliable D call. The V gene lost 6 bases and the J gene lost 7 bases, with 10 bases spanning the gap. Germline V gives CDR1 MNHEY, CDR2 SVGEGT. This CDR3 has 11 amino acids. The CDR3 protein is CASSATQEQYF. CDR3 DNA: TGTGCCAGCAGCGCGACACAAGAGCAGTACTTC.

V is TRBV7-2 and J is TRBJ2-5, with TRBD2 matching 8 bases. Germline V gene sequence: CDR1 SGHTA, CDR2 FQGNSA. The CDR3 contains 17 residues. Trimming removed 2 bases from V and 1 base from J; junction bases left unmatched: 9. CDR3 sequence reads: CASSLTIWTSPQETQYF. In DNA form, the CDR3 reads TGTGCCAGCAGCTTAACCATTTGGACTAGCCCCCAAGAGACCCAGTACTTC.

V is TRBV5-1 and J is TRBJ2-7; 11 bases are shared with TRBD2. The CDR3 is made up of 15 amino acids. Germline lookup yields CDR1 SGHRS and CDR2 YFSETQ. Losses at the gene ends were 3 bases for V and 6 bases for J; bases not matched to a gene: 8. In nucleotides, the CDR3 is TGCGCCAGCAGCTCACAAGCTAGCGGGAGGACCGAGCAGTACTTC. Translated, it gives CASSSQASGRTEQYF.

This clonotype was counted only a few times. V is TRBV7-2 and J is TRBJ2-5; D is undetermined. Per the germline V gene, CDR1 is SGHTA and CDR2 is FQGNSA. The CDR3 runs 11 residues. Trimming stripped 1 base from V and 9 bases from J, with 6 bases between. CDR3 coding DNA: TGTGCCAGCAGCTTAGGAGTGGCCCAGTACTTC. It specifies CASSLGVAQYF. Drawing the rest from reference TRBV7-2 and TRBJ2-5, the complete variable domain is GAGVSQSPSNKVTEKGKDVELRCDPISGHTALYWYRQSLGQGLEFLIYFQGNSAPDKSGLPSDRFSAERTGGSVSTLTIQRTQQEDSAVYLCASSLGVAQYFGPGTRLLVL.

This clonotype was observed many times. One junction end does not reproduce the germline sequence, and a read error may be involved. J is TRBJ2-7 and V is TRBV7-2, with D unclear. The germline V gene encodes CDR1 SGHTA and CDR2 FQGNSA. The CDR3 has 14 amino acids. The CDR3 nucleotides are TGTGCCAGCAGTTTAGGCCCAGGATCCTACGAGCAGTACTTC. It translates to CASSLGPGSYEQYF.